This paragraph reports one TCR beta chain. The sample comes from a study of T cell repertoires in cytomegalovirus infection. Study context: Public TCR beta signature analysis indicated the presence of both CMV infection and matching HLA type.

There are 15 residues in the CDR3. Trimming took 4 bases from V and 7 from J; bases not matched to a gene: 11. Germline V gene sequence: CDR1 DFQATT, CDR2 SNEGSKA (reference sequence). TCRdb fed the reads into MiXCR, producing one record per CDR3 protein. The sample has about 490,000 distinct CDR3 sequences; around 27% are singletons. The V and J genes are TRBV20-1 and TRBJ2-1; 9 nucleotides line up with TRBD2. The receptor was derived from a human donor in good health (CMV status not recorded). Some clones in this sample may be carry-over from other donors' samples. Input material: PBMCs. The DNA for the CDR3 is TGCAGTGCTAACCCAGGGACTAGCATCACAAATGAGCAGTTCTTC. This codes for CSANPGTSITNEQFF.